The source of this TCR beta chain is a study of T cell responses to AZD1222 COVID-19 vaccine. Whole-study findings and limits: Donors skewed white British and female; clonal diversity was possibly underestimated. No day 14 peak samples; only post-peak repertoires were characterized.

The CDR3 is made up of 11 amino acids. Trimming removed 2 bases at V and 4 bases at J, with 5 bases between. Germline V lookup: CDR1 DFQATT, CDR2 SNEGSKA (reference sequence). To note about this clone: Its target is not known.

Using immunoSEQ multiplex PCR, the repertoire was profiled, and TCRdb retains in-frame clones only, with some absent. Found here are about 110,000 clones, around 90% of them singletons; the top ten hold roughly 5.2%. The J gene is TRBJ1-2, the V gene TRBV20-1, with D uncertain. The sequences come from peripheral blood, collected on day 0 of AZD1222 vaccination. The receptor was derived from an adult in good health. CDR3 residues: CSARQPYGYTF. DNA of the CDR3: TGCAGTGCTAGACAACCCTATGGCTACACCTTC.